This record concerns one T cell receptor beta chain sequence. What it binds is not known. This specimen belongs to a study of T cell responses to AZD1222 COVID-19 vaccine. Germline V lookup: CDR1 SEHNR, CDR2 FQNEAQ (reference sequence). The CDR3 loop spans 17 amino acids. Trimming pared 1 base from V and 1 base from J, leaving 16 bases between. Findings and caveats of the study: The breadth and depth of Spike-specific TCRs increased once two AZD1222 doses had been given.

Generated by immunoSEQ multiplex PCR, the TCRdb table keeps only in-frame clones and is missing some. The sample yields around 120,000 clones, approximately 90% seen once. J is TRBJ2-5 and V is TRBV7-9; the D gene could be TRBD1 or TRBD2 (5 bases each). This receptor was obtained from an adult in good health. Sequenced material: peripheral blood, taken on day 0 of AZD1222 vaccination. The chain's CDR3 is CASSLVAGIGGQETQYF. In nucleotides, the CDR3 is TGTGCCAGCAGCTTAGTGGCCGGGATTGGGGGCCAAGAGACCCAGTACTTC.